This TCR beta chain is drawn from a study of Graves' ophthalmopathy and Graves' hyperthyroidism. RNA served as the template for amplifying TCR beta CDR3 regions. First-round RT-PCR relied on HTBI primers, and a second-round multiplex PCR came next. TCRdb itself ran the multiplex PCR reads through MiXCR, one entry per CDR3 protein. The sample lists about 500,000 distinct CDR3 sequences; approximately 35% were seen once. Trimming at V came to 0 bases and at J to 2 bases, leaving 29 bases not matched to a gene. The germline V gene has CDR1 SGHDN and CDR2 FVKESK. CDR3 length equals 24 residues. J is TRBJ2-7 and V is TRBV14, with 9 bases fitting TRBD1. This sequence originates from an adult man with Graves' hyperthyroidism. The sequencing sample was made of peripheral blood or thyroid tissue (not recorded which). Here the CDR3 DNA reads TGTGCCAGCAGCCAAGATAACTGGGACAGGGTCGGGCAGCCGTTCCAACCAACCCCCTACGAGCAGTACTTC. This sequence encodes CASSQDNWDRVGQPFQPTPYEQYF.